This is a list of T cell receptor beta chains from one sample in a study of OX40 agonist ivuxolimab in advanced cancers. Generated by immunoSEQ multiplex PCR, the TCRdb table keeps only in-frame clones and is missing some. Among approximately 89,000 clones listed, around 87% were seen once. Source: CD4+ or CD8+ T cells sorted from blood, taken in a trial of the OX40 agonist ivuxolimab. All receptors come from an adult with an advanced solid tumor such as melanoma, head and neck, liver or kidney cancer. The CDR3 runs from the conserved cysteine through the conserved F or W. D genes are given only for firm matches. Clone size appears in some rows only: once, few, many, or a class for an expanded clone.

cdr3_aa: CASRQGATNEKLFF; cdr3_nt: TGTGCCAGCAGACAGGGAGCAACTAATGAAAAACTGTTTTTT; j_call: TRBJ1-4; d_call: .; v_call: TRBV6-6; cdr3_length: 14; clone_size: .
cdr3_aa: CASSQGWTGFSPLHF; cdr3_nt: TGCGCCAGCAGCCAAGGTTGGACAGGGTTTTCACCCCTCCACTTT; j_call: TRBJ1-6; d_call: TRBD1; v_call: TRBV4-1; cdr3_length: 15; clone_size: .
cdr3_aa: CATSREIGTETGELFF; cdr3_nt: TGTGCCACCAGCAGAGAAATCGGGACAGAAACCGGGGAGCTGTTTTTT; j_call: TRBJ2-2; d_call: TRBD1; v_call: TRBV15; cdr3_length: 16; clone_size: .
cdr3_aa: CASSTRGWGNTIYF; cdr3_nt: TGTGCCAGCAGTACTCGGGGGTGGGGAAACACCATATATTTT; j_call: TRBJ1-3; d_call: .; v_call: TRBV6-5; cdr3_length: 14; clone_size: .
cdr3_aa: CASSYRGGDEKLFF; cdr3_nt: TGTGCCAGCAGTTACAGGGGAGGGGATGAAAAACTGTTTTTT; j_call: TRBJ1-4; d_call: TRBD1; v_call: TRBV7-2; cdr3_length: 14; clone_size: .
cdr3_aa: CASRGGANTGELFF; cdr3_nt: TGCGCCAGCCGGGGGGGCGCGAACACCGGGGAGCTGTTTTTT; j_call: TRBJ2-2; d_call: TRBD2; v_call: TRBV5-1; cdr3_length: 14; clone_size: .
cdr3_aa: CAWSTSGGLGIQYF; cdr3_nt: TGTGCCTGGTCGACTAGCGGGGGGCTTGGAATTCAGTACTTC; j_call: TRBJ2-4; d_call: TRBD2; v_call: TRBV30; cdr3_length: 14; clone_size: .
cdr3_aa: CASSLGQGVFGDTQYF; cdr3_nt: TGTGCCAGCAGCTTGGGTCAGGGGGTGTTCGGGGATACGCAGTATTTT; j_call: TRBJ2-3; d_call: TRBD1; v_call: TRBV5-8; cdr3_length: 16; clone_size: .
cdr3_aa: CASSSGQGTNYGYTF; cdr3_nt: TGTGCCAGCAGTTCGGGACAGGGTACTAACTATGGCTACACCTTC; j_call: TRBJ1-2; d_call: TRBD1; v_call: TRBV28; cdr3_length: 15; clone_size: .
cdr3_aa: CASSRDRLGYEQYF; cdr3_nt: TGTGCCAGCAGTAGGGACAGGCTAGGCTACGAGCAGTACTTC; j_call: TRBJ2-7; d_call: TRBD1; v_call: TRBV6-6; cdr3_length: 14; clone_size: once
cdr3_aa: CASSLELGPGELFF; cdr3_nt: TGCGCCAGCAGCTTGGAGCTGGGCCCCGGGGAGCTGTTTTTT; j_call: TRBJ2-2; d_call: .; v_call: TRBV5-1; cdr3_length: 14; clone_size: .
cdr3_aa: CASSQGAGGGGFTDTQYF; cdr3_nt: TGTGCCAGCAGCCAAGGCGCAGGCGGGGGCGGCTTCACAGATACGCAGTATTTT; j_call: TRBJ2-3; d_call: .; v_call: TRBV4-2; cdr3_length: 18; clone_size: once
cdr3_aa: CASSLERGRNSPLHF; cdr3_nt: TGTGCCAGCAGCTTAGAGCGGGGGAGAAATTCACCCCTCCACTTT; j_call: TRBJ1-6; d_call: .; v_call: TRBV7-2; cdr3_length: 15; clone_size: .
cdr3_aa: CASSGGGQAVEQYF; cdr3_nt: TGTGCCAGCAGTGGCGGGGGACAGGCTGTCGAGCAGTACTTC; j_call: TRBJ2-7; d_call: .; v_call: TRBV6-1; cdr3_length: 14; clone_size: .
cdr3_aa: CASSFSWPAGGGSYEQYF; cdr3_nt: TGTGCCAGCAGTTTTTCGTGGCCAGCGGGGGGCGGCTCCTACGAGCAGTACTTC; j_call: TRBJ2-7; d_call: TRBD2; v_call: TRBV27; cdr3_length: 18; clone_size: .
cdr3_aa: CASRIKSKLAGDYNEQFF; cdr3_nt: TGTGCCAGCAGAATTAAATCCAAACTAGCGGGGGACTACAATGAGCAGTTCTTC; j_call: TRBJ2-1; d_call: .; v_call: TRBV21-1; cdr3_length: 18; clone_size: .
cdr3_aa: CASSLLGGLDEQYF; cdr3_nt: TGTGCCAGCTCCCTACTCGGGGGGTTGGACGAGCAGTACTTC; j_call: TRBJ2-7; d_call: TRBD2; v_call: TRBV18; cdr3_length: 14; clone_size: once
cdr3_aa: CASWGNTEAFF; cdr3_nt: TGCGCCAGCTGGGGGAACACTGAAGCTTTCTTT; j_call: TRBJ1-1; d_call: .; v_call: TRBV10-2; cdr3_length: 11; clone_size: .
cdr3_aa: CAWSGDRGTEAFF; cdr3_nt: TGTGCCTGGAGTGGGGACAGGGGAACTGAAGCTTTCTTT; j_call: TRBJ1-1; d_call: TRBD1; v_call: TRBV30; cdr3_length: 13; clone_size: .
cdr3_aa: CASSPRGGLARNEQFF; cdr3_nt: TGTGCCAGCAGTCCCCGGGGGGGACTAGCTAGAAATGAGCAGTTCTTC; j_call: TRBJ2-1; d_call: TRBD2; v_call: TRBV2; cdr3_length: 16; clone_size: once
cdr3_aa: CASSMTYGRPEAFF; cdr3_nt: TGTGCCAGTAGTATGACCTACGGACGTCCTGAAGCTTTCTTT; j_call: TRBJ1-1; d_call: .; v_call: TRBV19; cdr3_length: 14; clone_size: .
cdr3_aa: CASSSRTSGGTNEQFF; cdr3_nt: TGTGCCAGCAGTTCTAGGACTAGCGGGGGTACTAATGAGCAGTTCTTC; j_call: TRBJ2-1; d_call: TRBD2; v_call: TRBV27; cdr3_length: 16; clone_size: .
cdr3_aa: CASSLLGTDNEKLFF; cdr3_nt: TGTGCCAGCTCACTACTAGGGACCGATAATGAAAAACTGTTTTTT; j_call: TRBJ1-4; d_call: .; v_call: TRBV18; cdr3_length: 15; clone_size: .
cdr3_aa: CASSLGSVMGLEQFF; cdr3_nt: TGTGCCAGCAGCTTAGGGTCTGTAATGGGGCTTGAGCAGTTCTTC; j_call: TRBJ2-1; d_call: .; v_call: TRBV13; cdr3_length: 15; clone_size: .
cdr3_aa: CASSRTGAGGIIEQYF; cdr3_nt: TGTGCCAGCAGCCGGACCGGTGCGGGGGGGATCATCGAGCAGTACTTC; j_call: TRBJ2-7; d_call: TRBD2; v_call: TRBV7-2; cdr3_length: 16; clone_size: .
cdr3_aa: CASSSDTYEQYF; cdr3_nt: TGTGCCAGCAGCTCTGACACTTACGAGCAGTACTTC; j_call: TRBJ2-7; d_call: .; v_call: TRBV11-3; cdr3_length: 12; clone_size: .
cdr3_aa: CASSIDWGDRVGRSPLHF; cdr3_nt: TGTGCCAGTAGTATAGATTGGGGGGACAGGGTGGGTAGGTCACCCCTCCACTTT; j_call: TRBJ1-6; d_call: TRBD1; v_call: TRBV19; cdr3_length: 18; clone_size: .
cdr3_aa: CASSTRILNTEAFF; cdr3_nt: TGTGCCAGCAGCACCAGAATCTTGAACACTGAAGCTTTCTTT; j_call: TRBJ1-1; d_call: .; v_call: TRBV21-1; cdr3_length: 14; clone_size: .
cdr3_aa: CASSQLARGYRYVSPLHF; cdr3_nt: TGTGCCAGCAGCCAACTTGCCAGGGGTTATCGATACGTGTCACCCCTCCACTTT; j_call: TRBJ1-6; d_call: .; v_call: TRBV14; cdr3_length: 18; clone_size: .
cdr3_aa: CASSLPGYTF; cdr3_nt: TGTGCCAGCAGCTTGCCCGGCTACACCTTC; j_call: TRBJ1-2; d_call: .; v_call: TRBV5-5; cdr3_length: 10; clone_size: .
cdr3_aa: CASSEYEGTEAFF; cdr3_nt: TGTGCCAGCAGTGAATATGAAGGCACTGAAGCTTTCTTT; j_call: TRBJ1-1; d_call: .; v_call: TRBV6-4; cdr3_length: 13; clone_size: once
cdr3_aa: CASSWGPGNTEAFF; cdr3_nt: TGTGCCAGCAGCTGGGGGCCGGGGAACACTGAAGCTTTCTTT; j_call: TRBJ1-1; d_call: .; v_call: TRBV11-3; cdr3_length: 14; clone_size: .
cdr3_aa: CASSLRRSGGAPDTQYF; cdr3_nt: TGTGCCAGCAGCTTGCGGCGTAGCGGGGGGGCCCCAGATACGCAGTATTTT; j_call: TRBJ2-3; d_call: TRBD2; v_call: TRBV5-6; cdr3_length: 17; clone_size: .
cdr3_aa: CASSYSQAMREKLFF; cdr3_nt: TGTGCCAGCAGTTACTCTCAGGCGATGAGGGAAAAACTGTTTTTT; j_call: TRBJ1-4; d_call: .; v_call: TRBV6-6; cdr3_length: 15; clone_size: .
cdr3_aa: CASSHADQGRGTEAFF; cdr3_nt: TGTGCCAGCAGTCACGCAGACCAGGGTCGGGGGACTGAAGCTTTCTTT; j_call: TRBJ1-1; d_call: .; v_call: TRBV2; cdr3_length: 16; clone_size: .
cdr3_aa: CASSTGTGGFTGELFF; cdr3_nt: TGCGCCAGCAGCACAGGGACAGGGGGGTTCACCGGGGAGCTGTTTTTT; j_call: TRBJ2-2; d_call: TRBD1; v_call: TRBV5-1; cdr3_length: 16; clone_size: .
cdr3_aa: CASSPAGQRRGETQYF; cdr3_nt: TGTGCCAGCAGCCCCGCGGGACAGAGAAGGGGAGAGACCCAGTACTTC; j_call: TRBJ2-5; d_call: .; v_call: TRBV11-2; cdr3_length: 16; clone_size: .